This section outlines one T cell receptor (beta chain) sequence together with its context. TCRdb keeps only in-frame clones here, not all; method: immunoSEQ multiplex PCR. The profile shows around 100,000 clones, almost 95% of them singletons. CDR1 and CDR2 (germline): SGHTA, FQGNSA. The CDR3 consists of 14 residues. V lost 4 bases to trimming and J lost 3 bases, with 7 bases between them. This specimen comes from a study of T cell changes during pregnancy in multiple sclerosis. The chain uses TRBV7-2 and TRBJ2-6, with D tentatively TRBD2 (5 bases). This sequence originates from a female donor with multiple sclerosis, enrolled in a pregnancy study. Specimen: peripheral blood, collected after pregnancy. The CDR3 protein is CASSSRGGANVLTF. The CDR3, as DNA: TGTGCCAGCAGCTCACGGGGTGGGGCCAACGTCCTGACTTTC.